These 32 T cell receptor beta chains came from one sample sequenced in a study of identical twins. TCRdb processed the 5' RACE reads anew with MiXCR; each CDR3 protein has one entry. The profile shows around 1.7 million distinct CDR3 sequences, around 33% of them singletons. The sequenced sample consisted of cord blood. Every receptor here comes from a newborn girl in good health.

The chain joins TRBV12-5 to TRBJ1-6; D is unresolved. The ends were cut back, 0 bases at V and 9 bases at J, with 3 bases in the middle. The CDR3 length is 12 residues. The germline V gene encodes CDR1 LGHNT and CDR2 FRNRAP. CDR3 DNA sequence: TGTGCTAGTGGTTTGGTGGGTTCACCCCTCCACTTT. This sequence encodes CASGLVGSPLHF.

This clonotype was seen a handful of times. The rearrangement links TRBV20-1 to TRBJ2-1; D may be TRBD1 (6 bases). The CDR3 runs to 13 residues. Germline assignment: CDR1 DFQATT and CDR2 SNEGSKA (reference sequence). V was clipped by 7 bases and J by 3 bases, with 13 bases between them. In nucleotides, the CDR3 is TGCAGTGGATCAAGGACAGTCTACAATGAGCAGTTCTTC. This encodes CSGSRTVYNEQFF.

The sample holds a few counts of this clonotype. The chain combines TRBV2 with TRBJ2-7; perhaps TRBD2 as D (6 bases). The last part of the DNA fits TRBJ2-5 better; the J call may be wrong. Germline CDR1 and CDR2: SNHLY and FYNNEI. The CDR3 runs 15 residues. The CDR3 reads CASSLGLPPSETQYF. For the CDR3, the DNA is TGTGCCAGCAGCTTGGGACTTCCGCCTTCGGAGACCCAGTACTTC.

This clonotype has just one count. This sequence joins TRBV21-1 and TRBJ2-4. The J call is in doubt because the DNA end fits TRBJ2-7 better. TRBV21-1 is tagged as a pseudogene. The CDR3 consists of 15 residues. The CDR3 reads CASSKRTDPAYEQYF. CDR3 sequence (DNA): TGTGCCAGCAGCAAACGTACAGACCCAGCCTACGAGCAGTACTTC.

The chain couples TRBV5-1 to TRBJ2-7; no firm D call. Trimming pared 3 bases from V and 0 bases from J, leaving 7 bases between. There are 13 residues in the CDR3. The V gene's germline CDR1 is SGHRS and CDR2 YFSETQ. CDR3 protein: CASSSSDSYEQYF. The CDR3 nucleotides are TGCGCCAGCAGCTCGTCCGACTCCTACGAGCAGTACTTC.

The rearrangement joins TRBV2 to TRBJ2-1; D could derive from TRBD1 or TRBD2 (5 bases each). V lost 3 bases and J 2 bases, leaving 11 bases between the germline ends. CDR1 and CDR2 from the germline V gene are SNHLY and FYNNEI. The CDR3 consists of 15 residues. The CDR3 reads CASSDPGTAYNEQFF. CDR3 DNA sequence: TGTGCCAGCAGTGACCCCGGGACGGCCTACAATGAGCAGTTCTTC.

This clonotype was picked up one time. This chain links TRBV24-1 with TRBJ2-4; 9 positions match TRBD1. The J call is uncertain, as TRBJ2-5 better fits the DNA end. Germline CDR1 reads KGHDR; CDR2 reads SFDVKD. CDR3 length equals 16 residues. The DNA of the CDR3 is TGTGCCACCAGTGATTTGGCGGGACAGGGAGCGGAGACCCAGTACTTC. Translation: CATSDLAGQGAETQYF.

Remarks on this clonotype: With a much larger clone just one base away, this may be a read error. The V and J genes are TRBV29-1 and TRBJ2-5; no definite D call. Trimming stripped 2 bases from V and 13 bases from J, with 11 bases between. CDR3 size: 10 residues. Germline loops: CDR1 SQVTM, CDR2 ANQGSEA. The CDR3 DNA sequence: TGCAGCGTTGAACAGTACGAGCTGTACTTC. Translation gives CSVEQYELYF.

The chain has TRBV6-6 and TRBJ1-5; 10 nucleotides agree with TRBD1. With V trimmed by 6 bases and J by 3 bases, 2 bases remained unmatched. This CDR3 comprises 14 residues. Germline CDR1 is MNHNY and CDR2 is SVGAGI (reference sequence). CDR3 DNA sequence: TGTGCCAGCAGAGGGACAGGGGACAATCAGCCCCAGCATTTT. Its translation: CASRGTGDNQPQHF.

This clonotype was found a few times. CDR3 loop: CASSPIQGAIGTNEKLFF. CDR3 nucleotides: TGTGCCAGCAGCCCCATACAGGGGGCGATAGGGACTAATGAAAAACTGTTTTTT. This chain links TRBV4-2 with TRBJ1-4; TRBD1 matches at 9 bases. Germline V lookup: CDR1 LGHNA, CDR2 YNFKEQ. The CDR3 totals 18 residues. The V gene end was trimmed by 4 bases and the J gene end by 2 bases; junction bases not matched to a gene: 11.

To note about this clonotype: The junction departs from germline at one end; a sequencing error may be responsible. The chain is built from TRBV5-1 and TRBJ1-2; a weak D match, TRBD1 (6 bases). Germline V gene sequence: CDR1 SGHRS, CDR2 YFSETQ. The CDR3 length is 15 residues. In DNA, the CDR3 is TGCGCCGGCAGCTCTTCGGGACACCGGAACTATGGCTACACATTC. Its translation is CAGSSSGHRNYGYTF.

This clonotype was observed a handful of times. J is TRBJ2-5 and V is TRBV29-1; possibly TRBD1 for D (6 bases). V lost 4 bases and J 3 bases, leaving 9 bases between the germline ends. The CDR3 loop spans 12 amino acids. The germline CDR1 and CDR2 sequences are SQVTM and ANQGSEA. CDR3 sequence (DNA): TGCAGCGTTGGAAGGGGGAAAGAGACCCAGTACTTC. This gives the protein CSVGRGKETQYF.

This clonotype was picked up a small number of times. V gene TRBV20-1 combines with J gene TRBJ1-5; D might be TRBD1 (5 bases). The length of the CDR3 is 14 residues. The V end lost 2 bases, the J end lost 3 bases, and 11 bases lay between the germline ends. Germline CDR1 and CDR2: DFQATT and SNEGSKA (reference sequence). As DNA, the CDR3 is TGCAGTGCTAGAACCGACAGATCCAATCAGCCCCAGCATTTT. Residues: CSARTDRSNQPQHF.

The gene calls are TRBV6-5 and TRBJ1-5; D is ambiguous. The V end lost 0 bases, the J end lost 5 bases, and 8 bases lay between the germline ends. Germline V CDR1 and CDR2: MNHEY, SVGAGI. The CDR3 sequence is 14 residues long. DNA for the CDR3: TGTGCCAGCAGTTACTCAGGGTATTATCAGCCCCAGCATTTT. Its protein product is CASSYSGYYQPQHF.

There are a few counts of this clonotype. The chain carries TRBV6-5 and TRBJ2-4, with TRBD1 matching over 8 bases. Looked up from germline, CDR1 is MNHEY and CDR2 is SVGAGI. CDR3 length equals 15 residues. The V and J ends lost 6 bases and 5 bases, in that order; junction bases with no gene match: 9. The CDR3 nucleotides are TGTGCCAGCAGGTCTCAGGGGGCGCGGGAAAACATTCAGTACTTC. This encodes CASRSQGARENIQYF.

The chain employs TRBV6-5 and TRBJ2-1; TRBD1 aligns across 12 bases. The CDR3 loop spans 16 amino acids. Germline V gene data show CDR1 as MNHEY and CDR2 as SVGAGI. The ends lost 2 bases at V and 9 bases at J; junction bases unmatched: 8. The CDR3 DNA is TGTGCCAGCAGTTACAGGGGACAGGGGGCCCAGGCTGAGCAGTTCTTC. This translates into CASSYRGQGAQAEQFF.

This clonotype showed up just a few times. The rearrangement links TRBV20-1 to TRBJ2-7; TRBD2 matches at 7 bases. Germline values: CDR1 DFQATT, CDR2 SNEGSKA (reference sequence). The junction had 24 bases not matched to a gene; V was cut back by 5 bases and J by 5 bases. There are 18 residues in the CDR3. In nucleotides, the CDR3 is TGCAGTGCTCACGCTACGGGATCTTTTCCGCGCGGGAGTAACGAGCAGTACTTC. As protein: CSAHATGSFPRGSNEQYF.

In its sample, this clonotype was seen a few times. The chain has TRBV7-8 and TRBJ2-3; TRBD2 matches at 8 bases. The ends lost 0 bases at V and 5 bases at J; junction bases unmatched: 7. The CDR3 loop spans 16 amino acids. Germline loops: CDR1 SGHVS, CDR2 FQNEAQ. As DNA, the CDR3 is TGTGCCAGCAGCTTAGCTTTTGGGACTAGGTTAGATACGCAGTATTTT. Its protein is CASSLAFGTRLDTQYF.

In DNA form, the CDR3 reads TGCGCCAGCAGCCTGGATGGACTAGCGGGAAACACAGATACGCAGTATTTT. It yields the protein CASSLDGLAGNTDTQYF. The chain has TRBV5-1 and TRBJ2-3; 12 bases map to TRBD2. Germline V gene sequence: CDR1 SGHRS, CDR2 YFSETQ. The CDR3 loop spans 17 amino acids. Trimming took 4 bases from V and 2 from J; bases not matched to a gene: 8.

The chain has TRBV20-1 and TRBJ1-2, with a possible D match to TRBD1 (6 bases). The germline V gene encodes CDR1 DFQATT and CDR2 SNEGSKA (reference sequence). V lost 1 base and J lost 1, with 13 bases in between. There are 15 residues in the CDR3. CDR3 residues: CSARGLPGDNYGYTF. In nucleotides, the CDR3 is TGCAGTGCTAGAGGTCTGCCAGGGGATAACTATGGCTACACCTTC.

The genes are TRBV5-8 and TRBJ2-5, with 14 bases matching TRBD2. Looked up from germline, CDR1 is SGHTS and CDR2 is YDEGEE. This CDR3 has 16 residues. J gave up 5 bases and V 3 bases, and 6 bases lay outside the gene matches. The CDR3, as DNA: TGTGCCAGCAGCTCGGGACTAGCGGGAGCCCGGGAGACCCAGTACTTC. Its translation: CASSSGLAGARETQYF.

In its sample, this clonotype was seen a few times. The rearrangement uses TRBV3-1 and TRBJ2-3; 11 bases are shared with TRBD2. The J segment lost 2 bases and the V segment lost 5 bases, leaving 9 bases of the junction unmatched. Germline CDR1 is LGHDT and CDR2 is YNNKEL (reference sequence). This CDR3 has 17 residues. The CDR3 DNA is TGTGCCAGCAGCTCCCGACTAGCGGGAAAGGACACAGATACGCAGTATTTT. Translating it yields CASSSRLAGKDTDTQYF.

The CDR3 loop reads CASSVKLTGASGIEQFF. CDR3 sequence (DNA): TGTGCCAGCAGCGTAAAGTTAACGGGAGCGTCAGGGATTGAGCAGTTCTTC. The V gene is TRBV9, the J gene TRBJ2-1; a possible D gene is TRBD2 (6 bases). CDR3 size: 17 residues. Germline assignment: CDR1 SGDLS and CDR2 YYNGEE. Trimming pared 1 base from V and 9 bases from J, leaving 23 bases between.

V and J are TRBV6-6 and TRBJ2-1; 7 bases are shared with TRBD1. Trimming at V came to 3 bases and at J to 2 bases, leaving 4 bases not matched to a gene. Germline lookup yields CDR1 MNHNY and CDR2 SVGAGI (reference sequence). This CDR3 region has 15 residues. This CDR3 reads CASSYVQGPYNEQFF. CDR3 nucleotide sequence: TGTGCCAGCAGTTATGTACAGGGGCCCTACAATGAGCAGTTCTTC.

The chain recombines TRBV9 with TRBJ1-2; D is ambiguous. Trimming removed 4 bases from V and 2 bases from J, with 12 bases in between. Per the germline V gene, CDR1 is SGDLS and CDR2 is YYNGEE. The length of the CDR3 is 14 residues. CDR3 residues: CASSRRWVNYGYTF. Written as DNA, the CDR3 is TGTGCCAGCAGCCGCAGATGGGTAAACTATGGCTACACCTTC.

This clonotype appeared a few times. The chain couples TRBV6-1 to TRBJ2-7; 7 nucleotides line up with TRBD1. This CDR3 comprises 16 residues. Per germline, CDR1 MNHNS and CDR2 SASEGT. The V segment lost 6 bases and the J segment 0 bases; nucleotides outside the gene matches: 11. The CDR3 DNA follows: TGTGCCAGCAGGCCTAAACAGGGGCTAGTCTCCTACGAGCAGTACTTC. Amino acid sequence: CASRPKQGLVSYEQYF.

This rearrangement joins TRBV28 to TRBJ2-4, with 7 bases identical to TRBD2. The end of the DNA aligns better with TRBJ2-7, so the J call may be wrong. Per germline, CDR1 MDHEN and CDR2 SYDVKM. This CDR3 has 14 amino acids. Here the CDR3 reads CASRKGGPVYEQYF. The CDR3 bases are TGTGCCAGCAGAAAGGGAGGGCCCGTCTACGAGCAGTACTTC.

This clonotype was counted a few times. The V call is TRBV5-1, the J call TRBJ2-7; TRBD2 matches 12 bases. The CDR3 consists of 16 residues. Germline lookup yields CDR1 SGHRS and CDR2 YFSETQ. The J segment lost 2 bases and the V segment lost 3 bases, leaving 6 bases of the junction unmatched. The CDR3 coding sequence is TGCGCCAGCAGCTACCTGACTAGCGGGGGCACCTACGAGCAGTACTTC. Its translation: CASSYLTSGGTYEQYF.

Regarding this clonotype: One end of the junction fails to match germline, which may point to a read error. This chain connects TRBV6-6 to TRBJ2-7; D could derive from TRBD1 or TRBD2 (5 bases each). The CDR3 runs to 14 residues. The germline V gene encodes CDR1 MNHNY and CDR2 SVGAGI (reference sequence). CDR3 region: CASGYGTVTYEQYF. DNA for the CDR3: TGTGCCAGCGGTTACGGGACGGTAACCTACGAGCAGTACTTC.

The CDR3 reads CASSFIEGTREQYF. DNA of the CDR3: TGTGCCAGCAGTTTTATTGAGGGAACTCGGGAGCAGTACTTC. The chain is built from TRBV12-3 or TRBV12-4 and TRBJ2-7, with a possible D match to TRBD2 (5 bases). V was clipped by 3 bases and J by 7 bases, with 16 bases between them. This CDR3 region has 14 residues.

V and J are TRBV6-4 and TRBJ2-3, with TRBD2 matching 8 bases. This CDR3 is built from 14 residues. Germline V lookup: CDR1 MRHNA, CDR2 SNTAGT. The V and J ends lost 3 bases and 3 bases, in that order; junction bases with no gene match: 2. The CDR3 DNA reads as TGTGCCAGCAGTGATCAGCGGGGGACAGATACGCAGTATTTT. Translating it yields CASSDQRGTDTQYF.

This clonotype turned up a few times. The chain recombines TRBV28 with TRBJ2-1; D not resolved. From germline, CDR1 is MDHEN and CDR2 SYDVKM. Trimming removed 1 base at V and 6 bases at J, with 10 bases between. The CDR3 runs 14 residues. This CDR3 is CASSLSPRRNEQFF. CDR3 in DNA: TGTGCCAGCAGTTTATCTCCTAGACGCAATGAGCAGTTCTTC.